This TCR beta chain was recorded in a study of OX40 agonist ivuxolimab in advanced cancers. About the research overall: It was ivuxolimab, an agonistic anti-OX40 (CD134) antibody, that patients were treated with. General study points: The 0.1-3.0 mg/kg partial responders had among the lowest clonal expansion. Clonal expansion by week 6 occurred in CD4+ and CD8+ blood T cells (at 0.1 to 3.0 mg/kg).

Profiled with immunoSEQ multiplex PCR; TCRdb holds only in-frame clones, not every one. Of 90,000 to 100,000 clones in the sample, approximately 86% were seen once. This clone was observed a single time. Its antigen is still unknown. The CDR3 covers 15 residues. The germline CDR1 and CDR2 sequences are MDHEN and SYDVKM. The sample here was CD4+ or CD8+ T cells sorted from blood, taken in a trial of the OX40 agonist ivuxolimab. The chain has TRBV28 and TRBJ2-5, with a weak D call TRBD1 (6 bases). The tail of the sequence fits TRBJ2-7 better, so the J call may be wrong. This sequence was found in an adult with an advanced solid tumor such as melanoma, head and neck, liver or kidney cancer. This CDR3 is CASSLHRVLGYEQYF. The CDR3 coding sequence is TGTGCCAGCAGTCTCCACAGGGTTCTAGGGTACGAGCAGTACTTC.